The source of this T cell receptor (beta chain) is a study of shared clonotypes between healthy human individuals. This clone came up once. Its specificity is unknown. An even split of each subset's genomic DNA across several immunoSEQ plates was performed. TCRdb's copy holds only in-frame clones and misses some; the assay was immunoSEQ multiplex PCR. The table has some 2.1 million clones, 90% to 95% seen once. The CDR3 covers 17 residues. Germline-derived CDR1 and CDR2 are MGHRA and YSYEKL. With 0 bases removed from V and 5 bases from J, the gap between germline ends came to 20 bases. Study-level findings and limits: Estimated clonotype richness was generally higher in naive than memory subsets. Read depth was anticipated to influence clonotype sharing among donors.

Naive CD8 cells lacked CD45RO, underwent positive selection for CCR7 and left out terminally differentiated effector memory CD45RA+ cells. The donors were adults (healthy and HIV-negative) with no recent acute infections or vaccinations. This TCR derives from a man younger than 35 in good health. Some clones in this sample may be carry-over from other donors' samples. The sample comprised naive CD8+ T cells from PBMCs. The chain links TRBV4-1 to TRBJ2-7; tentative D call: TRBD2 (6 bases). The DNA for the CDR3 is TGCGCCAGCAGCCAAGATGTTGGGGGGAGGAGAGGCGACGAGCAGTACTTC. Its translation: CASSQDVGGRRGDEQYF.